This T cell receptor beta chain was sequenced during a study of cytomegalovirus exposure and HLA in healthy donors. Study-level points and caveats: Reported results showed that the classifier diagnosed cytomegalovirus status with high specificity and sensitivity. Among TCR sequences, most were rare, though some public TCRs appeared in many donors. Among the most significant clusters, several appeared linked to common viral pathogens in a later analysis.

Donors sampled were nominally healthy, though unrecorded immune exposures were likely. The PCR had 60 Vbeta and 13 Jbeta primers. TCRdb keeps only in-frame clones here, not all; method: immunoSEQ multiplex PCR. This table holds about 120,000 clones, around 77% found once. Remarks on this clone: The antigen remains unidentified. Its ends do not fully match the called genes, so a read error is possible. This sample also contains other DNA sequences that code for the same CDR3.

This CDR3 is 16 amino acids long. Per the germline V gene, CDR1 is SGHDN and CDR2 is FVKESK. The source is a woman aged 30 to 39 in good health and CMV-seropositive. The chain links TRBV14 to TRBJ1-2; D is possibly TRBD1 (6 bases). The sequencing input was PBMCs. The CDR3 region has the DNA TGTGCTAGCAGCCAACTCTACGGACAGCCAAACTATGGCTACACCTTC. Its protein is CASSQLYGQPNYGYTF.